This T cell receptor (beta chain) is from a study of cytomegalovirus exposure and HLA in healthy donors. Notes on this clone: Its cognate antigen is unknown.

This table comes from immunoSEQ multiplex PCR, and its TCRdb copy is limited to in-frame clones, with some not included. The sample has tens of thousands of clones, nearly 96% seen once. Study-level results: The tendency of first-cohort TCR clusters to co-occur in the 100 to 150 validation repertoires emerged from a later analysis. The study listed 150 to 200 cytomegalovirus-associated TCR beta chains.

This CDR3 has 15 amino acids. Looked up from germline, CDR1 is SEHNR and CDR2 is FQNEAQ (reference sequence). V was shortened by 5 bases and J by 0 bases, with 11 bases between the two germline ends. The 120-subject validation cohort, separate from the 666-subject first cohort, included the donors. This TCR came from a woman between 18 and 30 years old in good health and CMV-seropositive. What was sequenced was PBMCs. The J gene is TRBJ1-5, the V gene TRBV7-9, with D possibly TRBD1 on 6 matching bases. The CDR3 sequence: CASSQQGDSNQPQHF. CDR3 sequence (DNA): TGTGCCAGCAGCCAACAGGGAGATAGCAATCAGCCCCAGCATTTT.